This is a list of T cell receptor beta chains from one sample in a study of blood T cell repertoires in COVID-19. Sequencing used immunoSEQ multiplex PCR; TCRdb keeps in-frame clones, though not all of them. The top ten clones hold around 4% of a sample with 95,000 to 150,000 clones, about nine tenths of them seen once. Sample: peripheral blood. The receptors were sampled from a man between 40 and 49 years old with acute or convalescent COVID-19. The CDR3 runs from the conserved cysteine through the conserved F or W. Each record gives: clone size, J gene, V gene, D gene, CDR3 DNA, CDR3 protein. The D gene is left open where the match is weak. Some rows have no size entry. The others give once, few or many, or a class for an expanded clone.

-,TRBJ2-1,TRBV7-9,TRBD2,TGTGCCAGCAGCTTAGGGGGGGCCACGACTAGCGGGAGTCCGTTCTTC,CASSLGGATTSGSPFF
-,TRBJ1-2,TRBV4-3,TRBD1,TGCGCCAGCAGCGTACAGGGGGCAGGGGGCTACACCTTC,CASSVQGAGGYTF
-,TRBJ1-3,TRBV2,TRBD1,TGTGCCAGCAGTGCCGACAGGGGCTCACGCTCTGGAAACACCATATATTTT,CASSADRGSRSGNTIYF
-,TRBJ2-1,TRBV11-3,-,TGTGCCAGCAGCCCGTCCAGGGACAATGAGCAGTTCTTC,CASSPSRDNEQFF
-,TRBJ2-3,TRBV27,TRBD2,TGTGCCAGCAGTTCCTCAACCGGACTAGCGGGAGTAGCAGATACGCAGTATTTT,CASSSSTGLAGVADTQYF
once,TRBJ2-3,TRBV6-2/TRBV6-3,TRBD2,TGTGCCAGCAGTTACCAGCGGGGGACTGGCACAGATACGCAGTATTTT,CASSYQRGTGTDTQYF
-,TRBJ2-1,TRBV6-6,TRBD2,TGTGCCAGCAGTTCCATAGCGGGAGGAAATGAGCAGTTCTTC,CASSSIAGGNEQFF
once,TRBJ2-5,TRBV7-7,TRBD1,TGTGCCAGCAGCCCGACAGGGTACCAAGAGACCCAGTACTTC,CASSPTGYQETQYF
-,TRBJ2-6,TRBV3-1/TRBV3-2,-,TGTGCCAGCAGCCAGACGACAGGACGCTCTGGGGCCAACGTCCTGACTTTC,CASSQTTGRSGANVLTF
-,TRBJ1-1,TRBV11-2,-,TGTGCCAGCAGGGAAAGCCGGGACCCCAGGGGAGCTTTCTTT,CASRESRDPRGAFF
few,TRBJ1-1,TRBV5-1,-,TGCGCCAGCAGCTTGATTCAGTCGCACACTGAAGCTTTCTTT,CASSLIQSHTEAFF
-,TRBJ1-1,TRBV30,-,TGTGCCTGGAGCGCCGGGGTTTACGGCACTGAAGCTTTCTTT,CAWSAGVYGTEAFF
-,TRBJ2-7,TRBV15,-,TGTGCCACCAGCAGAGGCGGCGTCTCCTACGAGCAGTACTTC,CATSRGGVSYEQYF
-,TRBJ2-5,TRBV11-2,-,TGTGCCAGCAGCTTAGTACAAGAGACCCAGTACTTC,CASSLVQETQYF
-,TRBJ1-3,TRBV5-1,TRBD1,TGCGCCAGCAGCCAGACAGGGGGAAGGACGTCTGGAAACACCATATATTTT,CASSQTGGRTSGNTIYF
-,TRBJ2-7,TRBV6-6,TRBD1,TGTGCCAGCAGTTACCAGGGGGGACAGGGTTACGAGCAGTACTTC,CASSYQGGQGYEQYF
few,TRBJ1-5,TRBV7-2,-,TGTGCCAGCAGCTTAATAGCCGAACGCAATCAGCCCCAGCATTTT,CASSLIAERNQPQHF
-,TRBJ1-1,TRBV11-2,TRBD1,TGTGCCAGCAGCGGGGGGGACAGGGTGGAAACTGAAGCTTTCTTT,CASSGGDRVETEAFF
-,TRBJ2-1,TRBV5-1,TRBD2,TGCGCCAGCAGCTTACAACCGGGACTAGCCAATGAGCAGTTCTTC,CASSLQPGLANEQFF
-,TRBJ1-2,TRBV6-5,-,TGTGCCAGCAGTTATTATCCGGGGGGATACTATGGCTACACCTTC,CASSYYPGGYYGYTF
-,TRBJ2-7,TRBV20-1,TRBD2,TGCAGTGCTAGTATAGCGGGGACCCTATACGAGCAGTACTTC,CSASIAGTLYEQYF
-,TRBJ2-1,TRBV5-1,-,TGCGCCAGCAGCTCTAGGACAGCAACCTACAATGAGCAGTTCTTC,CASSSRTATYNEQFF
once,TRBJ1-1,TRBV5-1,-,TGCGCCAGCAGCTTACAGGCATCGAACACTGAAGCTTTCTTT,CASSLQASNTEAFF
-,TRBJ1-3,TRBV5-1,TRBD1,TGCGCCAGCAGCGGAGGACAGGGTAGCACTGGAAACACCATATATTTT,CASSGGQGSTGNTIYF
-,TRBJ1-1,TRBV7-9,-,TGTGCCAGCAGCGCCGGGGGACTTGAAGCTTTCTTT,CASSAGGLEAFF
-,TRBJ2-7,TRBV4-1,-,TGCGCCAGCAGCCAAGGCAGGGGCAACGAGCAGTACTTC,CASSQGRGNEQYF
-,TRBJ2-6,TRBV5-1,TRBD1,TGCGCCAGCAGCTTAGCAGGGGGTCAGTCTGGGGCCAACGTCCTGACTTTC,CASSLAGGQSGANVLTF
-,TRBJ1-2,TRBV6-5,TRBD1,TGTGCCAGCAGCCGAGGGACAGTCACCTTC,CASSRGTVTF
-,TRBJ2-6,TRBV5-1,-,TGCGCCAGCAGCTCGGTTGTCTCTGGGGCCAACGTCCTGACTTTC,CASSSVVSGANVLTF
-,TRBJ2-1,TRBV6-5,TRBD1,TGTGCCAGCAGTCCTCCGGGACAGGGGGATGAGCAGTTCTTC,CASSPPGQGDEQFF
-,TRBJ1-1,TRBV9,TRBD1,TGTGCCAGCAGCGCGCAGACAGGGGGCACTGAAGCTTTCTTT,CASSAQTGGTEAFF
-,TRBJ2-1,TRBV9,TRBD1,TGTGCCAGCAGCCTGGGACAGGTTTCATACAATGAGCAGTTCTTC,CASSLGQVSYNEQFF
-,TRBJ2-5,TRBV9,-,TGTGCCAGCAGCGCCAGGGCCCAAGAGACCCAGTACTTC,CASSARAQETQYF
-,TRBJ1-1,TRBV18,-,TGTGCCAGCTCACAAACAACCCAGGGCCGACACACTGAAGCTTTCTTT,CASSQTTQGRHTEAFF
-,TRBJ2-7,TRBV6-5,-,TGTGCCAGCAGTCGACAGGCGGCCTACGAGCAGTACTTC,CASSRQAAYEQYF
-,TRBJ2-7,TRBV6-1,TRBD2,TGTGCCAGCAGTGACGGGGGACTAGCCCTCGAGCAGTACTTC,CASSDGGLALEQYF
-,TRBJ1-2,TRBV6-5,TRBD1,TGTGCCAGCAGTTGGACAGGGGGCGGTAACTATGGCTACACCTTC,CASSWTGGGNYGYTF
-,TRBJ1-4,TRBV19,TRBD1,TGTGCCAGCGGAGGGGGACAGGGTAGGAATGAAAAACTGTTTTTT,CASGGGQGRNEKLFF
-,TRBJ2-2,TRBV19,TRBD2,TGTGCCAGTAGTATATTTGCAAGCGGGGTTAACACCGGGGAGCTGTTTTTT,CASSIFASGVNTGELFF
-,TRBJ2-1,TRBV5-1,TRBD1,TGCGCCAGCAGCCTGGGACAGGGGGGATACAATGAGCAGTTCTTC,CASSLGQGGYNEQFF
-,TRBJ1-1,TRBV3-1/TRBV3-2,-,TGTGCCAGCAGCCCCCCGGCGGCTGAAGCTTTCTTT,CASSPPAAEAFF
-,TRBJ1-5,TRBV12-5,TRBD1,TGTGCTAGTGGTTTTGGTGGGACAGGCGATCAGCCCCAGCATTTT,CASGFGGTGDQPQHF
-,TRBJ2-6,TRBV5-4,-,TGTGCCAGCAGCTTGCGAACAGGGCCCAGCTCTGGGGCCAACGTCCTGACTTTC,CASSLRTGPSSGANVLTF
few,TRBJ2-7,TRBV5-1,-,TGCGCCAGCAGCTTACACAGGGTCTCCTACGAGCAGTACTTC,CASSLHRVSYEQYF
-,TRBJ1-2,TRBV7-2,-,TGTGCCAGCAGCACAACAGGGAACTATGGCTACACCTTC,CASSTTGNYGYTF
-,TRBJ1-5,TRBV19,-,TGTGCCAGTAGCGAAGCGAATCAGCCCCAGCATTTT,CASSEANQPQHF
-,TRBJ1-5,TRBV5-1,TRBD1,TGCGCCAGCAGCAGGGGACAGGGGAATCAGCCCCAGCATTTT,CASSRGQGNQPQHF
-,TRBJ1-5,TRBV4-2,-,TGTGCCAGCAGCCAAGTCCCCTATAGCAATCAGCCCCAGCATTTT,CASSQVPYSNQPQHF
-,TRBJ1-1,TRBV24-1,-,TGTGCCACCACTTTCAGGGGCCCACCCAAAGGTGAAGCTTTCTTT,CATTFRGPPKGEAFF
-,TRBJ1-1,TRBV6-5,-,TGTGCCAGCAGTTACCGGAGGTCCACTGAAGCTTTCTTT,CASSYRRSTEAFF
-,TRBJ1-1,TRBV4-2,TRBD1,TGTGCCAGCAGCCAGGGGACAGGCTACCCCGAAGCTTTCTTT,CASSQGTGYPEAFF
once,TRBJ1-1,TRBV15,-,TGTGCCACCAGCAGAGGGGGAGGAGGCGTTGAAGCTTTCTTT,CATSRGGGGVEAFF
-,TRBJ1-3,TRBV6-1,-,TGTGCCAGCAGTGAAGGGTGGCAGGGAAACACCATATATTTT,CASSEGWQGNTIYF